A single sample gave rise to the 8 T cell receptor beta chains below, sequenced in a study of T cell responses to AZD1222 COVID-19 vaccine. The data were produced by immunoSEQ multiplex PCR, yet TCRdb's version contains in-frame clones alone and is incomplete. The sample includes 50,000 to 65,000 clones, about 81% of them seen just once. The sample was peripheral blood, taken 28 days after the second AZD1222 dose. The receptors come from an adult who received the AZD1222 COVID-19 vaccine.

The J gene is TRBJ1-5, the V gene TRBV27; D possibly corresponds to TRBD1 (5 bases). V lost 7 bases to trimming and J lost 2 bases, with 9 bases between them. This CDR3 is built from 13 residues. The germline V gene has CDR1 MNHEY and CDR2 SMNVEV (reference sequence). CDR3 amino acids: CASTQGGNQPQHF. DNA for the CDR3: TGTGCCAGCACTCAGGGTGGCAATCAGCCCCAGCATTTT.

V usage is TRBV7-2 and J usage is TRBJ1-3, with unresolved D. The CDR3 is made up of 14 amino acids. Germline lookup yields CDR1 SGHTA and CDR2 FQGNSA. Trimming took off 5 bases at V and 0 bases at J, with 8 bases between the two ends. CDR3 coding DNA: TGTGCCAGCAGCCCTCAGAGCTCTGGAAACACCATATATTTT. As protein: CASSPQSSGNTIYF.

This chain joins TRBV7-9 and TRBJ2-5; D call uncertain. Germline loops: CDR1 SEHNR, CDR2 FQNEAQ (reference sequence). V lost 1 base and J lost 2, with 14 bases in between. The CDR3 sequence is 16 residues long. DNA of the CDR3: TGTGCCAGCAGCTTAGGATTGACGGCCCAACAAGAGACCCAGTACTTC. Residues: CASSLGLTAQQETQYF.

CDR3 in DNA: TGCGCCAGCAGTCCGGGGACAGGGGGCGAGTCCTACGAGCAGTACTTC. It is translated as CASSPGTGGESYEQYF. This chain uses TRBV23-1 with TRBJ2-7, with 12 bases that match TRBD1. TRBV23-1 is identified as an open reading frame with a role that is uncertain. V lost 4 bases and J lost 1; bases outside the gene matches: 5. This CDR3 region has 16 residues.

This rearrangement joins TRBV24-1 to TRBJ2-3; either TRBD1 or TRBD2 may fit D (5 bases each). Germline lookup yields CDR1 KGHDR and CDR2 SFDVKD. This CDR3 has 13 amino acids. The V gene lost 9 bases and the J gene lost 4 bases, with 13 bases spanning the gap. The CDR3 coding sequence is TGTGCCACCGTAGGCAGGGACCCAGATACGCAGTATTTT. Amino acid sequence: CATVGRDPDTQYF.

The V call is TRBV7-3, the J call TRBJ2-2; no definite D call. CDR3 length equals 13 residues. With 5 bases removed from V and 7 bases from J, the gap between germline ends came to 11 bases. CDR1 and CDR2 (germline): SGHTA, FQGTGA. This CDR3 is CASSPGVNGELFF. CDR3 bases: TGTGCCAGCAGCCCTGGGGTGAACGGGGAGCTGTTTTTT.

This chain joins TRBV4-3 and TRBJ2-7; tentative D call: TRBD1 (6 bases). The CDR3 spans 17 residues. V gave up 0 bases and J gave up 4 bases, with 19 bases separating them. The germline V gene encodes CDR1 LGHNA and CDR2 YSLEER. The CDR3 here is CASSQDRSVGRGYEQYF. The CDR3 DNA sequence: TGCGCCAGCAGCCAAGATCGCTCGGTGGGCAGGGGTTACGAGCAGTACTTC.

This sequence joins TRBV12-3 or TRBV12-4 and TRBJ1-3; no reliable D call. With 8 bases removed from V and 7 bases from J, the gap between germline ends came to 9 bases. This CDR3 has 11 amino acids. The CDR3, as DNA: TGTGCCAGCTCTTCGGGGAACACCATATATTTT. It encodes CASSSGNTIYF.